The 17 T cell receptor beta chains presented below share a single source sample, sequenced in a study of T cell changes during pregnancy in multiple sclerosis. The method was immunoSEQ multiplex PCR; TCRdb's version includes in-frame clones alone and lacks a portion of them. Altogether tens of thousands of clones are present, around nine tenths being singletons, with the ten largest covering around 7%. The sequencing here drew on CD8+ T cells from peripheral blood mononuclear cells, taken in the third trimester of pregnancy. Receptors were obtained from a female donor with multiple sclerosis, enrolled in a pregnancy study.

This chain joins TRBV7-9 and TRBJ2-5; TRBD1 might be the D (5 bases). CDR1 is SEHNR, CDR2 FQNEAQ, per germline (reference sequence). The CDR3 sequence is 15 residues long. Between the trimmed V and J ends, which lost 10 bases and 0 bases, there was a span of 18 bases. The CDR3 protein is CATSVRGSNQETQYF. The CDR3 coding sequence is TGTGCCACCTCCGTAAGGGGCAGCAACCAAGAGACCCAGTACTTC. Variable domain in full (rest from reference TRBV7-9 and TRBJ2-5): DTGVSQNPRHKITKRGQNVTFRCDPISEHNRLYWYRQTLGQGPEFLTYFQNEAQLEKSRLLSDRFSAERPKGSFSTLEIQRTEQGDSAMYLCATSVRGSNQETQYFGPGTRLLVL.

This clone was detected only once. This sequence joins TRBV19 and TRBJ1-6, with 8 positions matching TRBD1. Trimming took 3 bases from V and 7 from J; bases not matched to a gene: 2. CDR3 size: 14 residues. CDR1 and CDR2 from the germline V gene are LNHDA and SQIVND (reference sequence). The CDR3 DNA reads TGTGCCAGTAGTATCCGGGACAGGAATTCACCCCTCCACTTT. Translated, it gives CASSIRDRNSPLHF.

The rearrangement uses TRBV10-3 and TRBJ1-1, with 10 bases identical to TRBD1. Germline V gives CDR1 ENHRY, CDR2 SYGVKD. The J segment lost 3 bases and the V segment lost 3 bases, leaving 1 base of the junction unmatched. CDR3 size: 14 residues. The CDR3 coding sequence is TGTGCCATCAGTGAAGGGACAGGGGACACTGAAGCTTTCTTT. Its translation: CAISEGTGDTEAFF.

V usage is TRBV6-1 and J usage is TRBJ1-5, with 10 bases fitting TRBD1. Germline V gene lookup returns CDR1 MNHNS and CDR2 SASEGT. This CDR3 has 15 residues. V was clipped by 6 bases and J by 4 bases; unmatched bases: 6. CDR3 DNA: TGTGCCAGCAGCCGCGACAGGGGGCTTAATCAGCCCCAGCATTTT. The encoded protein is CASSRDRGLNQPQHF.

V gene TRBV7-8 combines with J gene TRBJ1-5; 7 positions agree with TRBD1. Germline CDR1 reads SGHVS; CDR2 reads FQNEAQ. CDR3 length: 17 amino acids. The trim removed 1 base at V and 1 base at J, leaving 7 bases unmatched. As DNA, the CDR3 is TGTGCCAGCAGCTTAGTCGGGACAGAAGGGAGCAATCAGCCCCAGCATTTT. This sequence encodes CASSLVGTEGSNQPQHF.

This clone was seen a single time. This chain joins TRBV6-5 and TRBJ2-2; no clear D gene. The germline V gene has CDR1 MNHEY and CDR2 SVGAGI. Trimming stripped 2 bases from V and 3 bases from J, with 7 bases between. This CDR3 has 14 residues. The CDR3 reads CASSYPEDTGELFF. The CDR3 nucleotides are TGTGCCAGCAGTTACCCAGAGGACACCGGGGAGCTGTTTTTT.

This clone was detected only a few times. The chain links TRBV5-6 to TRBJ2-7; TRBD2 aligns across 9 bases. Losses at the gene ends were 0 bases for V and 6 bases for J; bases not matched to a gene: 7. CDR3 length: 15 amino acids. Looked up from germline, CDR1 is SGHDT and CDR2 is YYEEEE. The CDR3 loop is CASSLELAGGSEQYF. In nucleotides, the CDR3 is TGTGCCAGCAGCTTGGAACTAGCGGGTGGGTCCGAGCAGTACTTC.

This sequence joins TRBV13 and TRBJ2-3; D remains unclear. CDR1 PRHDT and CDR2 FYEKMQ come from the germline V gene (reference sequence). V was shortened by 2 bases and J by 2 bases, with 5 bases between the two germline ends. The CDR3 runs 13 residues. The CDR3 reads CASSLTDTDTQYF. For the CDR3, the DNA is TGTGCCAGCAGCTTAACAGACACAGATACGCAGTATTTT.

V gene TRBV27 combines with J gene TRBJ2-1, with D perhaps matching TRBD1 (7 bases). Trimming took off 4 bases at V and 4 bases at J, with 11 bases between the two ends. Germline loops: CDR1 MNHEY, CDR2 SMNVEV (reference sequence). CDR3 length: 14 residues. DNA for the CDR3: TGTGCCAGCAGTTCGCGGGGACAGTACAATGAGCAGTTCTTC. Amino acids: CASSSRGQYNEQFF.

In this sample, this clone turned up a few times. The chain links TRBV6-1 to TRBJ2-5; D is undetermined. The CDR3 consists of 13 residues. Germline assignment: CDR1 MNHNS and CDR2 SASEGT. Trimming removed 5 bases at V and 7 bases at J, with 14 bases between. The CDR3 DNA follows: TGTGCCAGCAGTAATCTAGAACCGGGGACCCAGTACTTC. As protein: CASSNLEPGTQYF.

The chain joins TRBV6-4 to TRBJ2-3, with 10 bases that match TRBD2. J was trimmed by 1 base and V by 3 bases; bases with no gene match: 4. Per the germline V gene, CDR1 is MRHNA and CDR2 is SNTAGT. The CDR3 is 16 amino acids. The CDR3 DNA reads TGTGCCAGCAGTGAAGTAGCGGGGGGCCGCACAGATACGCAGTATTTT. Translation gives CASSEVAGGRTDTQYF.

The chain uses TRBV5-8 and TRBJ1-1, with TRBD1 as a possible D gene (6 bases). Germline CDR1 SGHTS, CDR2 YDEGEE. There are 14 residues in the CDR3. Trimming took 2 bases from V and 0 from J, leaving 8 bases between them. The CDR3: CASSFGGVNTEAFF. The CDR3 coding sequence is TGTGCCAGCAGCTTTGGGGGCGTGAACACTGAAGCTTTCTTT.

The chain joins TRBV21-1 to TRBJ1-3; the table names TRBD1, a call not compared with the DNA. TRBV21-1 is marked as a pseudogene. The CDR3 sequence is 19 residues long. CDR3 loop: CASSRPRPRRVYSGNTIYF. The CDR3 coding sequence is TGTGCCAGCAGCAGGCCGCGTCCGCGCAGGGTTTACTCTGGAAACACCATATATTTT.

DNA for the CDR3: TGTGCCAGCAGCTTAGTCGGGGCCGGGGAGCTGTTTTTT. Translated: CASSLVGAGELFF. The chain links TRBV7-2 to TRBJ2-2; D is perhaps TRBD2 (5 bases). Germline CDR1 SGHTA, CDR2 FQGNSA. Trimming took off 1 base at V and 6 bases at J, with 6 bases between the two ends. The CDR3 is 13 residues long.

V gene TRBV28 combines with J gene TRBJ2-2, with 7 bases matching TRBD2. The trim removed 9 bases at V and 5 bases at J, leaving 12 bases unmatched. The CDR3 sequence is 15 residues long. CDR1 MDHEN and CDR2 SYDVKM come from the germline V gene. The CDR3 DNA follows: TGTGCCAGTCAGGCCGGCGGGGGTGAGACCGGGGAGCTGTTTTTT. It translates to CASQAGGGETGELFF.

The CDR3 loop reads CATSSWTTNTEAFF. Written as DNA, the CDR3 is TGTGCCACCTCCTCTTGGACAACGAACACTGAAGCTTTCTTT. This chain connects TRBV19 to TRBJ1-1; maybe TRBD1 (5 bases). V was shortened by 10 bases and J by 1 base, with 16 bases between the two germline ends. Germline CDR1 LNHDA, CDR2 SQIVND (reference sequence). This CDR3 spans 14 amino acids.

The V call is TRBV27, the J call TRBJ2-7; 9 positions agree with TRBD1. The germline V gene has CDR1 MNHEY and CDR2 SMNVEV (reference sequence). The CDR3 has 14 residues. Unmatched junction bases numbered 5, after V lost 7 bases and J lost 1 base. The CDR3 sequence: CASTVTGGSYEQYF. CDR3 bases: TGTGCCAGCACCGTGACAGGGGGTTCCTACGAGCAGTACTTC.